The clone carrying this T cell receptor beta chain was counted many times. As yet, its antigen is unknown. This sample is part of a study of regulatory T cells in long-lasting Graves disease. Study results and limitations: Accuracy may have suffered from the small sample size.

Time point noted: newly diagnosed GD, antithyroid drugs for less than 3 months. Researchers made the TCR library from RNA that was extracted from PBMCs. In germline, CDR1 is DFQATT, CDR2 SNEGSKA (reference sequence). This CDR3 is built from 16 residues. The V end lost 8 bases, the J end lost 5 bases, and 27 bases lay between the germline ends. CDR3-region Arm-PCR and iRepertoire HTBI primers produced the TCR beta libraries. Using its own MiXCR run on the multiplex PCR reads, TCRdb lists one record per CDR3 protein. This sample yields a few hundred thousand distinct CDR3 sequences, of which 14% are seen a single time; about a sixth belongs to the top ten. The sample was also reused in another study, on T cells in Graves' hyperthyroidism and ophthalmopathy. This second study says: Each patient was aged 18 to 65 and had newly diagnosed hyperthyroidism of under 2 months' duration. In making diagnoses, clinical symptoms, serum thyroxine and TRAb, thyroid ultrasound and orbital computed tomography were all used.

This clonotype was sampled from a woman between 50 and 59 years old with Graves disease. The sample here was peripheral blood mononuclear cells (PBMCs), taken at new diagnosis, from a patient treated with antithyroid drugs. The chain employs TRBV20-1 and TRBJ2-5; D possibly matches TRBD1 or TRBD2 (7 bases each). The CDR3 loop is CSPTRGPGGLGETQYF. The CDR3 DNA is TGCAGTCCTACTAGGGGGCCCGGGGGGCTAGGGGAGACCCAGTACTTC.